Listed here are 25 T cell receptor beta chains from one sample, sequenced in a study of blood T cell repertoires in COVID-19 (dated by TCRdb to the early 2020s). The library was generated by the immunoSEQ multiplex PCR assay. Held by TCRdb, this immuneACCESS table contains in-frame sequences only and omits some clones. Under half of the omission traces to an unresolved V gene where checked; the cause of the rest is unknown. Counted in this sample were 120,000 to 150,000 clones; approximately 85% of them appeared once. In total, the top ten clones hold about 3.2% of the sample. Sequenced: peripheral blood. These receptors all stem from a middle-aged man with acute or convalescent COVID-19.

This clone was seen once. This chain links TRBV4-2 with TRBJ2-1; tentative D call: TRBD1 (6 bases). The V and J ends lost 2 bases and 5 bases respectively, with 16 bases between them. The CDR3 spans 16 residues. Per germline, CDR1 LGHNA and CDR2 YNFKEQ. The CDR3: CASSQIGGERNNEQFF. As DNA, the CDR3 is TGTGCCAGCAGCCAAATAGGGGGAGAGAGGAACAATGAGCAGTTCTTC.

The V call is TRBV28, the J call TRBJ1-2; D ambiguous. Trimming shortened V by 11 bases and J by 4 bases, and 23 bases separated the two germline ends. This CDR3 spans 15 amino acids. The V gene's germline CDR1 is MDHEN and CDR2 SYDVKM. The DNA of the CDR3 is TGTGCCTCTCAACTAGGGCAGCCCATCGGCTATGGCTACACCTTC. Translated, it gives CASQLGQPIGYGYTF.

The rearrangement joins TRBV30 to TRBJ2-5; no reliable D call. CDR1 and CDR2 from the germline V gene are GTSNPN and SVGIG (reference sequence). Between the trimmed V and J ends, which lost 5 bases and 2 bases, there was a span of 6 bases. The CDR3 extends over 11 amino acids. CDR3 region: CAWGRQETQYF. The CDR3 DNA follows: TGTGCCTGGGGACGGCAAGAGACCCAGTACTTC.

A few counts support this clone. The chain employs TRBV18 and TRBJ2-7; D gene uncertain. CDR1 KGHSH and CDR2 LQKENI come from the germline V gene. CDR3 length: 15 amino acids. V lost 6 bases to trimming and J lost 1 base, with 16 bases between them. The CDR3 spells CASSPPLTGSYEQYF. The CDR3 nucleotides are TGTGCCAGCTCGCCTCCATTGACTGGGTCCTACGAGCAGTACTTC.

The chain links TRBV12-3 or TRBV12-4 to TRBJ2-5, with D possibly matching TRBD2 (5 bases). The CDR3 has 13 amino acids. V gave up 8 bases and J gave up 1 base, with 11 bases separating them. CDR3 region: CASGRDSQETQYF. CDR3 coding DNA: TGTGCCAGCGGCCGGGATTCCCAAGAGACCCAGTACTTC.

The V gene is TRBV5-1, the J gene TRBJ1-1; D perhaps matches TRBD1 (6 bases). Germline loops: CDR1 SGHRS, CDR2 YFSETQ. The CDR3 consists of 16 residues. Trimming removed 1 base from V and 0 bases from J, with 13 bases in between. The CDR3: CASSLIGGPLNTEAFF. CDR3 nucleotides: TGCGCCAGCAGCTTGATCGGGGGGCCGCTGAACACTGAAGCTTTCTTT.

This chain joins TRBV29-1 and TRBJ1-2; D perhaps matches TRBD1 (5 bases). The germline CDR1 and CDR2 sequences are SQVTM and ANQGSEA. V dropped 7 bases and J dropped 4 bases, with 16 bases sitting between them. The CDR3 sequence is 13 residues long. For the CDR3, the DNA is TGCAGCGGGGGGGACTGGTGGAGCTATGGCTACACCTTC. It translates to CSGGDWWSYGYTF.

This rearrangement joins TRBV7-2 to TRBJ2-5; perhaps TRBD2 as D (6 bases). This CDR3 has 13 amino acids. The V end lost 5 bases, the J end lost 9 bases, and 16 bases lay between the germline ends. CDR1 and CDR2 (germline): SGHTA, FQGNSA. This chain's CDR3 is CASSPRGQQAQYF. As DNA, the CDR3 is TGTGCCAGCAGCCCGCGGGGCCAGCAGGCCCAGTACTTC.

The V gene is TRBV7-9, the J gene TRBJ2-3, with 11 bases fitting TRBD2. The trim removed 5 bases at V and 4 bases at J, leaving 11 bases unmatched. The CDR3 totals 17 residues. Germline CDR1 SEHNR, CDR2 FQNEAQ (reference sequence). CDR3: CASSGPVTSGGADTQYF. DNA of the CDR3: TGTGCCAGCAGCGGGCCCGTAACTAGCGGGGGTGCAGATACGCAGTATTTT.

The chain has TRBV2 and TRBJ2-1; TRBD2 matches at 10 bases. The trim removed 5 bases at V and 5 bases at J, leaving 3 bases unmatched. The CDR3 length is 14 residues. Germline CDR1 SNHLY, CDR2 FYNNEI. CDR3 sequence: CASSPTSGDNEQFF. CDR3 DNA sequence: TGTGCCAGCAGTCCAACTAGCGGGGACAATGAGCAGTTCTTC.

The gene calls are TRBV5-4 and TRBJ2-7; TRBD1 is a possible D gene (8 bases). This CDR3 spans 14 amino acids. V dropped 5 bases and J dropped 1 base, with 13 bases sitting between them. The germline CDR1 and CDR2 sequences are SGHNT and YYREEE (reference sequence). The CDR3 DNA follows: TGTGCCAGCAGGGGGGGGACAGGTTCCTACGAGCAGTACTTC. This sequence encodes CASRGGTGSYEQYF.

V is TRBV28 and J is TRBJ1-2; D unclear. The germline V and J ends were trimmed by 2 bases and 4 bases, with 11 bases remaining between them. This CDR3 region has 14 residues. Germline CDR1 and CDR2: MDHEN and SYDVKM. CDR3: CASSLRSTPYGYTF. The CDR3 region has the DNA TGTGCCAGCAGTTTAAGGTCGACACCCTATGGCTACACCTTC.

In this sample, this clone turned up once. J is TRBJ1-5 and V is TRBV25-1; D is unclear. With 3 bases removed from V and 3 bases from J, the gap between germline ends came to 3 bases. The CDR3 has 12 amino acids. Germline CDR1 and CDR2: MGHDK and SYGVNS. DNA for the CDR3: TGTGCCAGCAGTGACCACAATCAGCCCCAGCATTTT. This sequence encodes CASSDHNQPQHF.

J is TRBJ1-1 and V is TRBV7-8, with D hard to call. Germline V gene lookup returns CDR1 SGHVS and CDR2 FQNEAQ. The CDR3 is 16 residues long. V was pared by 5 bases and J by 1 base, with 17 bases between. CDR3 in amino acids: CASSPWPSTGNTEAFF. The DNA for the CDR3 is TGTGCCAGCAGCCCCTGGCCATCCACGGGGAACACTGAAGCTTTCTTT.

The chain combines TRBV9 with TRBJ2-1, with 11 bases lining up with TRBD2. Germline-derived CDR1 and CDR2 are SGDLS and YYNGEE. The CDR3 consists of 16 residues. J was trimmed by 5 bases and V by 2 bases; bases with no gene match: 6. The CDR3 nucleotides are TGTGCCAGCAGCGTTCCCGGGACTAGCGGCCACAATGAGCAGTTCTTC. Protein product: CASSVPGTSGHNEQFF.

The chain is built from TRBV20-1 and TRBJ1-6, with 8 bases that match TRBD1. After removal of 3 bases from V and 10 bases from J, the junction contained 8 bases not matched to a gene. The V gene's germline CDR1 is DFQATT and CDR2 SNEGSKA (reference sequence). The CDR3 consists of 14 residues. The CDR3 region has the DNA TGCAGTGCTAGTCTTGGACAGGGATCCTCACCCCTCCACTTT. Translating it yields CSASLGQGSSPLHF.

The rearrangement joins TRBV5-1 to TRBJ1-3; D gene uncertain. V was trimmed by 3 bases and J by 2 bases, leaving 9 bases between them. The germline CDR1 and CDR2 sequences are SGHRS and YFSETQ. The length of the CDR3 is 14 residues. In nucleotides, the CDR3 is TGCGCCAGCAGCTCTTCTAATCCTGGAAACACCATATATTTT. Encoded protein: CASSSSNPGNTIYF.

This clone was counted a single time. The chain uses TRBV28 and TRBJ2-6, with 11 bases matching TRBD2. V was clipped by 5 bases and J by 0 bases; unmatched bases: 9. There are 19 residues in the CDR3. Germline V gene lookup returns CDR1 MDHEN and CDR2 SYDVKM. CDR3 protein: CASSPALAGVLSGANVLTF. The CDR3 DNA reads TGTGCCAGCAGTCCGGCACTAGCGGGAGTTCTCTCTGGGGCCAACGTCCTGACTTTC. The full variable domain, completed using reference TRBV28 and TRBJ2-6, is DVKVTQSSRYLVKRTGEKVFLECVQDMDHENMFWYRQDPGLGLRLIYFSYDVKMKEKGDIPEGYSVSREKKERFSLILESASTNQTSMYLCASSPALAGVLSGANVLTFGAGSRLTVL.

This chain connects TRBV4-1 to TRBJ2-7, with D possibly TRBD2 on 6 matching bases. The V end was cut by 5 bases, the J end by 5 bases, with 16 bases between. The CDR3 loop spans 14 amino acids. Germline-derived CDR1 and CDR2 are MGHRA and YSYEKL. CDR3: CASSYRGWGDEQYF. The CDR3 nucleotides read TGCGCCAGCAGCTACCGTGGGTGGGGGGACGAGCAGTACTTC.

This chain links TRBV18 with TRBJ1-5; possible D gene TRBD1, 6 bases. The CDR3 runs to 16 residues. Germline V gene data show CDR1 as KGHSH and CDR2 as LQKENI. V gave up 2 bases and J gave up 6 bases, with 17 bases separating them. The CDR3 sequence: CASSPFNTGRIQPQHF. For the CDR3, the DNA is TGTGCCAGCTCACCATTCAATACAGGGAGAATTCAGCCCCAGCATTTT.

This clone was recorded at least ten times. The chain combines TRBV28 with TRBJ2-7; D perhaps matches TRBD1 (6 bases). This CDR3 has 17 amino acids. V lost 6 bases to trimming and J lost 0 bases, with 21 bases between them. Germline CDR1 reads MDHEN; CDR2 reads SYDVKM. The CDR3 sequence is CASRPRPGADSSYEQYF. In nucleotides, the CDR3 is TGTGCCAGCAGACCTAGGCCCGGGGCGGACAGCTCCTACGAGCAGTACTTC. Drawing the rest from reference TRBV28 and TRBJ2-7, the complete variable domain is DVKVTQSSRYLVKRTGEKVFLECVQDMDHENMFWYRQDPGLGLRLIYFSYDVKMKEKGDIPEGYSVSREKKERFSLILESASTNQTSMYLCASRPRPGADSSYEQYFGPGTRLTVT.

This clone appeared a single time. The V call is TRBV3-1 (or the pseudogene TRBV3-2), the J call TRBJ2-6, with TRBD2 as a possible D gene (6 bases). Germline loops: CDR1 LGHDT, CDR2 YNNKEL (reference sequence). The CDR3 totals 16 residues. Trimming shortened V by 3 bases and J by 0 bases, and 9 bases separated the two germline ends. The CDR3 spells CASSHGGSSGANVLTF. In nucleotides, the CDR3 is TGTGCCAGCAGCCACGGAGGGAGCTCTGGGGCCAACGTCCTGACTTTC.

This rearrangement joins TRBV25-1 to TRBJ2-1; 8 bases line up with TRBD1. The CDR3 consists of 13 residues. The V gene end was trimmed by 6 bases and the J gene end by 7 bases; junction bases not matched to a gene: 5. Looked up from germline, CDR1 is MGHDK and CDR2 is SYGVNS. The CDR3 region has the DNA TGTGCCAGCAGAAGACAGGGGTCAAATGAGCAGTTCTTC. It encodes CASRRQGSNEQFF.

The chain couples TRBV11-3 to TRBJ2-7; TRBD1 might be the D (7 bases). The CDR3 sequence is 14 residues long. Trimming took off 5 bases at V and 3 bases at J, with 14 bases between the two ends. In germline, CDR1 is SGHNT, CDR2 YENEEA. CDR3 residues: CASSDRQGGYEQYF. CDR3 nucleotides: TGTGCCAGCAGCGACAGACAGGGAGGCTACGAGCAGTACTTC.

The chain uses TRBV2 and TRBJ2-3; 7 bases align to TRBD1. The germline gives CDR1 SNHLY, CDR2 FYNNEI. The CDR3 extends over 15 amino acids. J lost 6 bases, V lost 7 bases, and 13 bases had no gene match. The DNA for the CDR3 is TGTGCCAGCACCAGACAGGGTCTGGGAGTGGATACGCAGTATTTT. The encoded protein is CASTRQGLGVDTQYF.